What follows are 19 T cell receptor beta chains derived from one specimen sequenced in a study of blood T cells in healthy people across ages. A sample-barcoded 5' primer and a J-beta primer mix were used in a second PCR of roughly 7 to 12 cycles. TCRdb re-called the 5' RACE reads with MiXCR, one entry per CDR3 protein. The sample contains 1,800,000 or so distinct CDR3 sequences, approximately 39% of which appear only once. Material: blood. The receptors shown here come from a human donor in good health.

The V gene is TRBV5-5, the J gene TRBJ1-5; D is uncertain. CDR1 and CDR2 (germline): SGHKS, YYEKEE (reference sequence). V was cut by 2 bases and J by 1 base, with 7 bases left in between. This CDR3 spans 14 amino acids. The CDR3 loop is CASSFGKSNQPQHF. The CDR3 DNA sequence: TGTGCCAGCAGCTTCGGCAAAAGCAATCAGCCCCAGCATTTT.

This clonotype occurred a few times. The CDR3 protein is CSVDLNEQFF. CDR3 in DNA: TGCAGCGTTGATTTAAATGAGCAGTTCTTC. V is TRBV29-1 and J is TRBJ2-1; no firm D call. CDR1 SQVTM and CDR2 ANQGSEA come from the germline V gene. With 3 bases removed from V and 7 bases from J, the gap between germline ends came to 4 bases. The CDR3 has 10 residues.

This clonotype turned up a few times. A much larger clonotype is one base distant, so this may be a read error. CDR3 in amino acids: CAGSWDSSYEQYF. The CDR3 region has the DNA TGTGCCGGCAGTTGGGACAGCTCCTACGAGCAGTACTTC. The rearrangement links TRBV28 to TRBJ2-7, with 7 bases fitting TRBD1. Germline values: CDR1 MDHEN, CDR2 SYDVKM. The CDR3 runs to 13 residues.

The chain is built from TRBV12-3 or TRBV12-4 and TRBJ2-6; no definite D call. This CDR3 is 13 amino acids long. Trimming left V 6 bases short and J 8 bases short, with 11 bases between. The CDR3 region is CASRRSSTNVLTF. The CDR3 DNA is TGTGCCAGCAGGAGAAGTAGTACCAACGTCCTGACTTTC.

The chain uses TRBV7-6 and TRBJ1-6, with D possibly TRBD1 on 5 matching bases. The CDR3 has 15 amino acids. Trimming shortened V by 1 base and J by 9 bases, and 13 bases separated the two germline ends. CDR1 and CDR2 (germline): SGHVS, FNYEAQ. The CDR3 loop is CASSLDSGSGSPLHF. The CDR3 bases are TGTGCCAGCAGCTTAGATTCAGGGTCTGGTTCACCCCTCCACTTT.

The genes are TRBV7-8 and TRBJ2-3; unclear D gene. The ends were cut back, 5 bases at V and 7 bases at J, with 10 bases in the middle. CDR3 length: 12 residues. The V gene's germline CDR1 is SGHVS and CDR2 FQNEAQ. This chain's CDR3 is CASSLDGYTQYF. DNA for the CDR3: TGTGCCAGCAGCCTCGATGGGTATACGCAGTATTTT.

The chain couples TRBV7-8 to TRBJ1-5; D unresolved. The ends were cut back, 6 bases at V and 0 bases at J, with 12 bases in the middle. This CDR3 comprises 15 residues. Germline CDR1 is SGHVS and CDR2 is FQNEAQ. The CDR3 loop reads CASSQDFDSNQPQHF. The DNA of the CDR3 is TGTGCCAGCAGTCAGGACTTCGATAGCAATCAGCCCCAGCATTTT.

There are a few counts of this clonotype. V usage is TRBV4-1 and J usage is TRBJ2-1, with D unclear. Germline CDR1 reads MGHRA; CDR2 reads YSYEKL. The CDR3 is made up of 15 amino acids. Deletions cut 3 bases from V and 5 bases from J, with 14 bases between. The CDR3 nucleotides read TGCGCCAGCAGCCAGGACCTTAGATACGACAATGAGCAGTTCTTC. Amino acid sequence: CASSQDLRYDNEQFF.

The genes are TRBV7-2 and TRBJ2-3; tentatively, D is TRBD1 (6 bases). V lost 1 base, J lost 2 bases, and 10 bases lay in between. The CDR3 extends over 15 amino acids. CDR1 and CDR2 (germline): SGHTA, FQGNSA. The CDR3 nucleotides read TGTGCCAGCAGCTTAGTGTCAGGGGACACAGATACGCAGTATTTT. This gives the protein CASSLVSGDTDTQYF. Drawing the rest from reference TRBV7-2 and TRBJ2-3, the complete variable domain is GAGVSQSPSNKVTEKGKDVELRCDPISGHTALYWYRQSLGQGLEFLIYFQGNSAPDKSGLPSDRFSAERTGGSVSTLTIQRTQQEDSAVYLCASSLVSGDTDTQYFGPGTRLTVL.

This chain links TRBV7-2 with TRBJ2-1, with 7 bases lining up with TRBD2. V lost 5 bases, J lost 8 bases, and 12 bases stayed unmatched. Germline CDR1 is SGHTA and CDR2 is FQGNSA. The CDR3 covers 15 residues. This CDR3 is CASSLGLMGDDEQFF. DNA for the CDR3: TGTGCCAGCAGCCTGGGACTAATGGGGGACGATGAGCAGTTCTTC.

The chain carries TRBV20-1 and TRBJ2-7; D perhaps matches TRBD1 (6 bases). The CDR3 runs to 15 residues. Germline CDR1 reads DFQATT; CDR2 reads SNEGSKA (reference sequence). The V gene lost 5 bases and the J gene lost 5 bases, with 22 bases spanning the gap. CDR3 loop: CSAGDIRLTKNEQYF. The CDR3 coding sequence is TGCAGTGCTGGGGACATACGACTGACCAAGAACGAGCAGTACTTC.

The chain recombines TRBV6-1 with TRBJ1-5; D is perhaps TRBD1 (5 bases). This CDR3 region has 15 residues. Deletions cut 4 bases from V and 4 bases from J, with 14 bases between. Germline assignment: CDR1 MNHNS and CDR2 SASEGT. CDR3 sequence reads: CASSADSGGNQPQHF. CDR3 in DNA: TGTGCCAGCAGTGCAGACAGTGGGGGAAATCAGCCCCAGCATTTT.

The genes are TRBV4-1 and TRBJ2-5, with no clear D. Germline values: CDR1 MGHRA, CDR2 YSYEKL. This CDR3 region has 19 residues. The V end was cut by 2 bases, the J end by 3 bases, with 25 bases between. The CDR3 nucleotides read TGCGCCAGCAGCCAATTTAAGTGGGCGGCCAAACAGTATAAAGAGACCCAGTACTTC. It encodes CASSQFKWAAKQYKETQYF.

The chain couples TRBV6-5 to TRBJ2-1, with TRBD2 matching over 8 bases. CDR3 length: 11 residues. Per germline, CDR1 MNHEY and CDR2 SVGAGI. The ends lost 6 bases at V and 10 bases at J; junction bases unmatched: 2. CDR3 in amino acids: CASRRGGEQFF. The CDR3 coding sequence is TGTGCCAGCAGACGGGGGGGCGAGCAGTTCTTC.

The chain recombines TRBV5-5 with TRBJ2-7, with D maybe TRBD2 (5 bases). The CDR3 has 14 residues. Trimming removed 5 bases from V and 1 base from J, with 13 bases in between. CDR1 is SGHKS, CDR2 YYEKEE, per germline (reference sequence). The CDR3, as DNA: TGTGCCAGCAGACTAGACGGGATGTCCTACGAGCAGTACTTC. Its translation: CASRLDGMSYEQYF.

The rearrangement uses TRBV6-6 and TRBJ2-3; no reliable D call. Germline V gives CDR1 MNHNY, CDR2 SVGAGI (reference sequence). The CDR3 sequence is 12 residues long. Trimming left V 5 bases short and J 4 bases short, with 7 bases between. The DNA for the CDR3 is TGTGCCAGCAGTAATCAGGCAGATACGCAGTATTTT. Translating gives CASSNQADTQYF.

V and J are TRBV20-1 and TRBJ2-1, with 9 bases matching TRBD2. J was trimmed by 14 bases and V by 3 bases; bases with no gene match: 11. Germline CDR1 and CDR2: DFQATT and SNEGSKA (reference sequence). This CDR3 comprises 13 residues. In DNA form, the CDR3 reads TGCAGTGCTAGCTTAGCGGGGGTAGGAATAAAGTTCTTC. As protein: CSASLAGVGIKFF.

Here the CDR3 reads CASSLWGSYNSPLHF. In nucleotides, the CDR3 is TGTGCCAGCAGCTTATGGGGCTCCTATAATTCACCCCTCCACTTT. V gene TRBV7-2 combines with J gene TRBJ1-6; D unclear. Germline V gives CDR1 SGHTA, CDR2 FQGNSA. Trimming took 2 bases from V and 0 from J, leaving 5 bases between them. The CDR3 consists of 15 residues.

This chain joins TRBV29-1 and TRBJ2-6; D gene ambiguous. The germline gives CDR1 SQVTM, CDR2 ANQGSEA. Trimming took 4 bases from V and 3 from J, leaving 13 bases between them. This CDR3 spans 15 amino acids. DNA for the CDR3: TGCAGCGTTGGGTTGTATAGGGATGGGGCCAACGTCCTGACTTTC. It specifies CSVGLYRDGANVLTF.